These T cell receptor beta chains were read from a single sample in a study of T cells in Graves' hyperthyroidism and ophthalmopathy. TCRdb reanalysed the multiplex PCR reads using MiXCR and keeps one entry per CDR3 protein. The sample includes roughly 500,000 distinct CDR3 sequences, over 11% seen only once; the top ten take roughly 6.2%. Material for sequencing was blood. Receptors originate from a woman younger than 45 with Graves' hyperthyroidism that later progressed to Graves' ophthalmopathy. Both conserved end residues are trimmed from each CDR3. The order of the fields is clone size, D gene, J gene, V gene, CDR3 protein. D genes are given only for firm matches. A clone size is listed for some rows: how often the clone was seen (once, few, many), or a class if it is expanded.

many	-	TRBJ2-5	TRBV5-5	ASSKGQQQETQY
-	-	TRBJ2-1	TRBV2	ASSDHLGNYNEQF
many	-	TRBJ2-4	TRBV28	ASSFGSTYKNIQY
-	-	TRBJ2-3	TRBV12-3/TRBV12-4	ASNQREDTQY
-	-	TRBJ2-1	TRBV5-5	ASSDLGESYNEQF
few	-	TRBJ2-3	TRBV7-6	ASSLVRSDTQY
many	-	TRBJ2-6	TRBV6-1	ASSPIWLGSGANVLT
many	TRBD2	TRBJ2-1	TRBV25-1	ASSGVWGSGSSYNEQF
-	-	TRBJ1-5	TRBV9	ASSVEAQSDQPQH
many	-	TRBJ2-1	TRBV3-1	ASSTDSASYNEQF
few	-	TRBJ2-2	TRBV5-5	ASSPLTL
many	-	TRBJ2-1	TRBV20-1	SARLPGGSSYNEQF
-	-	TRBJ2-2	TRBV12-5	ASGPRGGFANTGELF
many	-	TRBJ2-3	TRBV7-3	ASRASSSGTDTQY
-	-	TRBJ2-1	TRBV7-9	ASSLAGVRYNEQF
many	-	TRBJ2-1	TRBV19	ASSSGVDFIDEQF
-	TRBD1	TRBJ1-6	TRBV5-1	ASRGGQTDNSPLH
few	-	TRBJ2-5	TRBV20-1	SARRVLETQY
few	-	TRBJ2-2	TRBV7-6	ASSLSRHITGELF
many	-	TRBJ1-2	TRBV3-1	ASSQESGAGNYGYT
few	-	TRBJ2-1	TRBV6-2/TRBV6-3	ASSDSGGGQF